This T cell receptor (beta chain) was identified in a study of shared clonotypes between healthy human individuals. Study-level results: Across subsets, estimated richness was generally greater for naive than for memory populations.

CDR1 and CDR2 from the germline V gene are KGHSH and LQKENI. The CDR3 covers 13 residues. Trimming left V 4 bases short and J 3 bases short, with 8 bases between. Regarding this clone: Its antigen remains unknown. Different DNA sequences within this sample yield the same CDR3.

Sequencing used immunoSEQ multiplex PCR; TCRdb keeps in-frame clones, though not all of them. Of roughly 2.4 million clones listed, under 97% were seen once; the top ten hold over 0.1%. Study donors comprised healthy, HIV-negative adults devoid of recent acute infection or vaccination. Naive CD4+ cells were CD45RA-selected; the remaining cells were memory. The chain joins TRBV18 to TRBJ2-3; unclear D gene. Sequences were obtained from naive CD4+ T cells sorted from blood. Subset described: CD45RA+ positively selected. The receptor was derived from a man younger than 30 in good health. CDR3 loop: CASSRLLTDTQYF. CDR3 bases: TGTGCCAGCTCACGGCTTCTGACAGATACGCAGTATTTT.